The rows below give T cell receptor beta chains drawn from one sample of a study of vaccination effects on CD4 cells after COVID-19. Profiling relied on immunoSEQ multiplex PCR, and the TCRdb table lists in-frame clones only, not all of them. The data show under 40,000 clones, approximately 72% seen once. For these receptors, no antigen is known. Sequenced here: CD4+ T cells from PBMCs cultured without peptide, sampled after COVID-19 vaccination. Receptors were obtained from a human donor who had a prior SARS-CoV-2 infection. Each CDR3 is given with its conserved first and last residue. A D gene is named only where the DNA matches it firmly. The size of a clone is reported for some rows only, either as once, few or many, or as a class for expanded clones.

CDR3aa: CASSPTGPATNEKLFF
CDR3nt: TGTGCCAGCAGCCCCACAGGACCGGCAACAAATGAAAAACTGTTTTTT
d_gene: NA
j_gene: TRBJ1-4
len: 16
abundance: once
v_gene: TRBV5-6

CDR3aa: CATSDFLGKQFF
CDR3nt: TGTGCCACCAGTGATTTCTTAGGAAAACAGTTCTTC
d_gene: NA
j_gene: TRBJ2-1
len: 12
abundance: NA
v_gene: TRBV24-1

CDR3aa: CASSLSGSAYNEQFF
CDR3nt: TGTGCCAGCAGCTTAAGCGGGAGCGCCTACAATGAGCAGTTCTTC
d_gene: TRBD2
j_gene: TRBJ2-1
len: 15
abundance: NA
v_gene: TRBV7-3

CDR3aa: CASSYSGQELTEAFF
CDR3nt: TGTGCCAGCAGTTACTCCGGACAGGAATTGACTGAAGCTTTCTTT
d_gene: TRBD1
j_gene: TRBJ1-1
len: 15
abundance: few
v_gene: TRBV6-5

CDR3aa: CASSSSGAMPHGYTF
CDR3nt: TGTGCCAGCAGTTCCTCGGGAGCCATGCCCCATGGCTACACCTTC
d_gene: NA
j_gene: TRBJ1-2
len: 15
abundance: NA
v_gene: TRBV28

CDR3aa: CASSLNREDIQYF
CDR3nt: TGTGCCAGCAGCTTGAACAGGGAGGACATTCAGTACTTC
d_gene: NA
j_gene: TRBJ2-4
len: 13
abundance: medium-sized
v_gene: TRBV5-4

CDR3aa: CAWSVQGTNTGELFF
CDR3nt: TGTGCCTGGAGTGTACAAGGGACGAACACCGGGGAGCTGTTTTTT
d_gene: NA
j_gene: TRBJ2-2
len: 15
abundance: NA
v_gene: TRBV30

CDR3aa: CASSLVSSRNTGELFF
CDR3nt: TGTGCCAGCAGCTTAGTTTCTAGCAGGAACACCGGGGAGCTGTTTTTT
d_gene: NA
j_gene: TRBJ2-2
len: 16
abundance: NA
v_gene: TRBV11-2

CDR3aa: CASTNKGRNTEAFF
CDR3nt: TGCGCCAGCACTAACAAAGGTAGGAACACTGAAGCTTTCTTT
d_gene: NA
j_gene: TRBJ1-1
len: 14
abundance: NA
v_gene: TRBV23-1

CDR3aa: CASSLMGGSTGELFF
CDR3nt: TGCGCCAGCAGCTTGATGGGGGGCAGCACCGGGGAGCTGTTTTTT
d_gene: NA
j_gene: TRBJ2-2
len: 15
abundance: few
v_gene: TRBV5-1

CDR3aa: CASSHGQGISGNTIYF
CDR3nt: TGCGCCAGCAGCCACGGACAGGGAATCTCTGGAAACACCATATATTTT
d_gene: TRBD1
j_gene: TRBJ1-3
len: 16
abundance: NA
v_gene: TRBV4-1